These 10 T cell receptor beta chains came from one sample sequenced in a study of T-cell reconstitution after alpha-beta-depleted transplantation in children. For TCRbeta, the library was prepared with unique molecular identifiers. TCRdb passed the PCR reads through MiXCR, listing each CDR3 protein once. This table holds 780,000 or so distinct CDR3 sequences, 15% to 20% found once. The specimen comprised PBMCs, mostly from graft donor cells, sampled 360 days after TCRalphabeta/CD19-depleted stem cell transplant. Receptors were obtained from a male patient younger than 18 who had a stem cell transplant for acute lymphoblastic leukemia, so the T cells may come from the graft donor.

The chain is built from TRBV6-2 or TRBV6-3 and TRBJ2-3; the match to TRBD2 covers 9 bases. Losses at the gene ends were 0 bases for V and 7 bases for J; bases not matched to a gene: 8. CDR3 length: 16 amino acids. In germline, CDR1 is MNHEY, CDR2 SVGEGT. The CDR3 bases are TGTGCCAGCAGTTACTCGACAGGCGGGAGGGCGAATACGCAGTATTTT. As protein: CASSYSTGGRANTQYF.

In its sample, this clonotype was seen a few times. This chain's CDR3 is CASSYSGGLRTDTQYF. CDR3 nucleotide sequence: TGTGCCAGCAGTTACTCCGGCGGTCTCCGCACAGATACGCAGTATTTT. The chain uses TRBV6-5 and TRBJ2-3; D not resolved. CDR1 and CDR2 (germline): MNHEY, SVGAGI. The CDR3 is 16 residues long. Trimming pared 0 bases from V and 1 base from J, leaving 11 bases between.

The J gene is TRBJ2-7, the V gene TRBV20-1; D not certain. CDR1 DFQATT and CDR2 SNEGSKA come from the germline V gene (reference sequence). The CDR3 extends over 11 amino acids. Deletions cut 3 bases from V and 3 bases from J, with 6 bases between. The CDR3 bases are TGCAGTGCTAGGTTACTCTACGAGCAGTACTTC. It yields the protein CSARLLYEQYF.

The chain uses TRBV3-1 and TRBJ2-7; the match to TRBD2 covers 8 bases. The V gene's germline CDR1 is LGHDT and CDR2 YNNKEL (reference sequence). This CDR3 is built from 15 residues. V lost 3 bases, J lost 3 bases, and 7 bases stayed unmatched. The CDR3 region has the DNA TGTGCCAGCAGCCAGCCGGGACTAGGGAACTACGAGCAGTACTTC. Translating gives CASSQPGLGNYEQYF.

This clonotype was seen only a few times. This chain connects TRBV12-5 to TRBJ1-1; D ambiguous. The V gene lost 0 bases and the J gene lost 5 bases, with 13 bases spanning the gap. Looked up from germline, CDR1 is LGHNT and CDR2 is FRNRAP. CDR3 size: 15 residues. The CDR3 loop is CASGLVILGGTEAFF. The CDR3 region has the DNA TGTGCTAGTGGTTTGGTGATACTGGGAGGGACTGAAGCTTTCTTT.

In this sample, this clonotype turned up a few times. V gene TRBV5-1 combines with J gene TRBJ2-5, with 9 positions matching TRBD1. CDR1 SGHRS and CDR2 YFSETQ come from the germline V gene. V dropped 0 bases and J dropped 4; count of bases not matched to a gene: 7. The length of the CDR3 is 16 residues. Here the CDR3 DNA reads TGCGCCAGCAGCTTGGATAACAGGGGGCGGGGAGAGACCCAGTACTTC. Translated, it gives CASSLDNRGRGETQYF.

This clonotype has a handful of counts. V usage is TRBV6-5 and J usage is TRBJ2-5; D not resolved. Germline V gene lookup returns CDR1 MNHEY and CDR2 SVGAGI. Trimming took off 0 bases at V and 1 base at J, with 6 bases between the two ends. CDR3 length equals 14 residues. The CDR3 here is CASSYSRTQETQYF. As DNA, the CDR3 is TGTGCCAGCAGTTACTCGCGGACCCAAGAGACCCAGTACTTC.

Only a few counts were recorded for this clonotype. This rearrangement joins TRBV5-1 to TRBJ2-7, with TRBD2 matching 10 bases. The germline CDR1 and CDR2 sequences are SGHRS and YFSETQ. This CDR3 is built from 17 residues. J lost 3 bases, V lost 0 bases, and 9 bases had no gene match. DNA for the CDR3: TGCGCCAGCAGCTTGGCCGCATCTAGCGGGAGTGTCTACGAGCAGTACTTC. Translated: CASSLAASSGSVYEQYF. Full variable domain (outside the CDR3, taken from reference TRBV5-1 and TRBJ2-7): KAGVTQTPRYLIKTRGQQVTLSCSPISGHRSVSWYQQTPGQGLQFLFEYFSETQRNKGNFPGRFSGRQFSNSRSEMNVSTLELGDSALYLCASSLAASSGSVYEQYFGPGTRLTVT.

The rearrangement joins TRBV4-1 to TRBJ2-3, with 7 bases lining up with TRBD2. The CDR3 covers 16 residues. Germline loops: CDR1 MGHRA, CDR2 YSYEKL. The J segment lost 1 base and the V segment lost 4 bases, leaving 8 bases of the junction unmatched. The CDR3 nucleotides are TGCGCCAGCAGCCTTTGGCTAGCGGCACGCACAGATACGCAGTATTTT. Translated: CASSLWLAARTDTQYF.

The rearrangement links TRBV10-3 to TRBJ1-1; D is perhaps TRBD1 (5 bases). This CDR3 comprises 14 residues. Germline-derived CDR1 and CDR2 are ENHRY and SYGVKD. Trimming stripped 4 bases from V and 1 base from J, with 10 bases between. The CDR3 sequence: CAISVGGPNTEAFF. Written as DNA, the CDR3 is TGTGCCATCAGTGTGGGGGGACCGAACACTGAAGCTTTCTTT.